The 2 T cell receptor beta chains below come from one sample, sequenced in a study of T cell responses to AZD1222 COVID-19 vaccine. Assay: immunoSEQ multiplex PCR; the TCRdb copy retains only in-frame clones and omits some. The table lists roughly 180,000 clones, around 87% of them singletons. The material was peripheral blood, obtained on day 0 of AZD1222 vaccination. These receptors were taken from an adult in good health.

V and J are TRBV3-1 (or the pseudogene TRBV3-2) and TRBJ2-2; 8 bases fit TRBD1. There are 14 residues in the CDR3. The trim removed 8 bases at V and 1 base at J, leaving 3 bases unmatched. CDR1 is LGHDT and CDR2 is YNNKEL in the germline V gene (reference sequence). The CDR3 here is CASDDRGNTGELFF. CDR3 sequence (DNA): TGTGCCAGCGATGACAGGGGGAACACCGGGGAGCTGTTTTTT.

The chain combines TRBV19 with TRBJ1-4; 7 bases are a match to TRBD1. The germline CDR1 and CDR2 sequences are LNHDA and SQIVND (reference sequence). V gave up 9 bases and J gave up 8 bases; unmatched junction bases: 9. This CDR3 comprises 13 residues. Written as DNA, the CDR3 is TGTGCCAGCCGACAGGGAGCGTTCGAAAAACTGTTTTTT. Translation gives CASRQGAFEKLFF.